This T cell receptor (beta chain) was captured by sequencing in a study of Ad26.COV2.S vaccination and SARS-CoV-2 variants. About the study: Of the COV1001 trial arms, the Ad26.COV2.S arm included the donor. Broader study findings: The breadth of spike-specific CD8+ and CD4+ T cell responses after vaccination was reportedly substantial. An underestimation of total T cell responses may have resulted from the TCR breadth and depth analyses. Measurement of non-spike TCR breadth gave similar results in vaccine and placebo recipients.

Notes on this clone: The antigen remains unidentified.

Treatment described: around 19 received Ad26.COV2.S at low or high dose, single or two shots; a few received placebo; per-sample allocation not given. Sample collection was performed on day 63 after the first vaccine or placebo injection. Sequenced by immunoSEQ multiplex PCR; TCRdb stores in-frame clones only, minus some. The sample lists approximately 300,000 clones, around 84% occurring once. Germline V gene lookup returns CDR1 SQVTM and CDR2 ANQGSEA. V was clipped by 5 bases and J by 14 bases; unmatched bases: 10. The CDR3 length is 12 residues. This chain uses TRBV29-1 with TRBJ2-5; TRBD2 matches at 11 bases. The specimen comprised peripheral blood, sampled in a trial of Ad26.COV2.S vaccine versus placebo. This TCR came from a person aged 18 to 65 who received the Ad26.COV2.S COVID-19 vaccine or a placebo. The CDR3 nucleotides are TGCAGCGTTCCCGAGACTAGCGGGGCGCAATACTTC. Its translation is CSVPETSGAQYF.